Presented here are 14 T cell receptor beta chains from one specimen sequenced in a study of blood T cell repertoires in COVID-19. TCRdb's copy holds only in-frame clones and misses some; the assay was immunoSEQ multiplex PCR. The sample includes around 170,000 clones, 85% to 95% of them seen just once. Material for sequencing was peripheral blood. These receptors were obtained from a man aged 45-60 years with acute or convalescent COVID-19.

The sample holds one count of this clone. The rearrangement uses TRBV4-1 and TRBJ1-5; D is perhaps TRBD1 (6 bases). The V gene lost 4 bases and the J gene lost 3 bases, with 19 bases spanning the gap. This CDR3 comprises 17 residues. Germline lookup yields CDR1 MGHRA and CDR2 YSYEKL. In DNA form, the CDR3 reads TGCGCCAGCAGCCCCCAAGTCCCCACAGGGCACAATCAGCCCCAGCATTTT. Its translation is CASSPQVPTGHNQPQHF.

The V call is TRBV5-1, the J call TRBJ2-5, with 14 bases fitting TRBD2. The germline gives CDR1 SGHRS, CDR2 YFSETQ. Trimming removed 0 bases from V and 3 bases from J; junction bases left unmatched: 1. This CDR3 is 16 amino acids long. The CDR3 spells CASSLGLAGGEETQYF. The CDR3 coding sequence is TGCGCCAGCAGCTTGGGACTAGCGGGAGGGGAAGAGACCCAGTACTTC. The variable domain in full, completed from reference TRBV5-1 and TRBJ2-5, reads KAGVTQTPRYLIKTRGQQVTLSCSPISGHRSVSWYQQTPGQGLQFLFEYFSETQRNKGNFPGRFSGRQFSNSRSEMNVSTLELGDSALYLCASSLGLAGGEETQYFGPGTRLLVL.

This chain connects TRBV7-8 to TRBJ2-2, with D possibly matching TRBD2 (7 bases). Per germline, CDR1 SGHVS and CDR2 FQNEAQ. Trimming pared 5 bases from V and 5 bases from J, leaving 18 bases between. The CDR3 spans 16 residues. This CDR3 is CASSPLPGGNTGELFF. For the CDR3, the DNA is TGTGCCAGCAGCCCACTCCCGGGGGGCAATACCGGGGAGCTGTTTTTT.

There are a few counts of this clone. The rearrangement uses TRBV7-9 and TRBJ2-1; D gene unclear. Germline V gene sequence: CDR1 SEHNR, CDR2 FQNEAQ (reference sequence). Trimming left V 1 base short and J 3 bases short, with 7 bases between. CDR3 size: 14 residues. CDR3 in DNA: TGTGCCAGCAGCTTAGGGGCGTTCTACAATGAGCAGTTCTTC. This sequence encodes CASSLGAFYNEQFF. Together with reference TRBV7-9 and TRBJ2-1, the CDR3 gives the full variable domain: DTGVSQNPRHKITKRGQNVTFRCDPISEHNRLYWYRQTLGQGPEFLTYFQNEAQLEKSRLLSDRFSAERPKGSFSTLEIQRTEQGDSAMYLCASSLGAFYNEQFFGPGTRLTVL.

The rearrangement joins TRBV19 to TRBJ1-1; D not certain. The V gene's germline CDR1 is LNHDA and CDR2 SQIVND (reference sequence). The CDR3 contains 15 residues. V was shortened by 5 bases and J by 3 bases, with 16 bases between the two germline ends. For the CDR3, the DNA is TGTGCCAGTAGTCCCCTCGGCCTGGGAGACACTGAAGCTTTCTTT. Its translation: CASSPLGLGDTEAFF. Combining the CDR3 with reference TRBV19 and TRBJ1-1 gives the whole variable domain DGGITQSPKYLFRKEGQNVTLSCEQNLNHDAMYWYRQDPGQGLRLIYYSQIVNDFQKGDIAEGYSVSREKKESFPLTVTSAQKNPTAFYLCASSPLGLGDTEAFFGQGTRLTVV.

The chain employs TRBV6-5 and TRBJ1-2; 7 nucleotides agree with TRBD1. Germline CDR1 is MNHEY and CDR2 is SVGAGI. The CDR3 has 16 amino acids. The trim removed 0 bases at V and 3 bases at J, leaving 7 bases unmatched. The CDR3 loop is CASSYSWDRRHYGYTF. The DNA for the CDR3 is TGTGCCAGCAGTTACTCCTGGGACAGAAGGCACTATGGCTACACCTTC.

This clone showed up just once. The rearrangement joins TRBV5-1 to TRBJ1-4, with 8 positions matching TRBD1. Losses at the gene ends were 0 bases for V and 8 bases for J; bases not matched to a gene: 9. Germline V gene data show CDR1 as SGHRS and CDR2 as YFSETQ. The CDR3 is 16 amino acids. The CDR3 coding sequence is TGCGCCAGCAGCTTGGCGACCAGGGGGCAGGGAGAAAAACTGTTTTTT. It codes for CASSLATRGQGEKLFF. The whole variable domain, remainder taken from reference TRBV5-1 and TRBJ1-4, is KAGVTQTPRYLIKTRGQQVTLSCSPISGHRSVSWYQQTPGQGLQFLFEYFSETQRNKGNFPGRFSGRQFSNSRSEMNVSTLELGDSALYLCASSLATRGQGEKLFFGSGTQLSVL.

The rearrangement links TRBV19 to TRBJ2-3, with 8 bases matching TRBD2. V was pared by 1 base and J by 5 bases, with 5 bases of the junction left unmatched. This CDR3 region has 15 residues. Germline values: CDR1 LNHDA, CDR2 SQIVND (reference sequence). The CDR3 DNA follows: TGTGCCAGTAGTATAGTAGGACTAGCAGAAGATACGCAGTATTTT. Protein: CASSIVGLAEDTQYF.

V gene TRBV7-9 combines with J gene TRBJ2-7, with D perhaps matching TRBD1 (5 bases). The CDR3 loop spans 12 amino acids. Germline loops: CDR1 SEHNR, CDR2 FQNEAQ (reference sequence). Trimming took off 5 bases at V and 5 bases at J, with 10 bases between the two ends. CDR3 sequence: CASSLVGDEQYF. Here the CDR3 DNA reads TGTGCCAGCAGCCTAGTAGGGGACGAGCAGTACTTC.

The chain uses TRBV18 and TRBJ2-4; D is undetermined. The ends were cut back, 2 bases at V and 8 bases at J, with 7 bases in the middle. This CDR3 has 12 residues. Germline lookup yields CDR1 KGHSH and CDR2 LQKENI. CDR3 DNA: TGTGCCAGCTCACCAGACGCGGACATTCAGTACTTC. Translation: CASSPDADIQYF.

This chain joins TRBV6-6 and TRBJ1-3; D remains ambiguous. Germline V gives CDR1 MNHNY, CDR2 SVGAGI (reference sequence). V was trimmed by 5 bases and J by 0 bases, leaving 11 bases between them. The CDR3 is made up of 15 amino acids. The CDR3 nucleotides read TGTGCCAGCAGTCCAACGGCAGGCTCTGGAAACACCATATATTTT. Its translation: CASSPTAGSGNTIYF.

This sequence joins TRBV4-1 and TRBJ2-3, with D tentatively TRBD1 (5 bases). Trimming took off 2 bases at V and 1 base at J, with 10 bases between the two ends. This CDR3 has 15 residues. Germline CDR1 MGHRA, CDR2 YSYEKL. In DNA, the CDR3 is TGCGCCAGCAGCCAATTCTCAGGGCGCACAGATACGCAGTATTTT. Its protein is CASSQFSGRTDTQYF.

The chain couples TRBV10-2 to TRBJ2-7, with 7 bases matching TRBD1. The V gene's germline CDR1 is WSHSY and CDR2 SAAADI. V was clipped by 5 bases and J by 2 bases; unmatched bases: 12. The CDR3 loop spans 16 amino acids. Here the CDR3 DNA reads TGCGCCAGCAGTATTCTCCGGACAGGAATTCCCTACGAGCAGTACTTC. As protein: CASSILRTGIPYEQYF.

This clone was detected once. This sequence joins TRBV21-1 and TRBJ1-4; no check of the table's D call, TRBD1, against the DNA was made. TRBV21-1 constitutes a pseudogene. The CDR3 is 16 amino acids. The CDR3 loop is CASSPWTVGRGEKLFF. In DNA, the CDR3 is TGTGCCAGCAGCCCTTGGACAGTGGGAAGGGGTGAAAAACTGTTTTTT.